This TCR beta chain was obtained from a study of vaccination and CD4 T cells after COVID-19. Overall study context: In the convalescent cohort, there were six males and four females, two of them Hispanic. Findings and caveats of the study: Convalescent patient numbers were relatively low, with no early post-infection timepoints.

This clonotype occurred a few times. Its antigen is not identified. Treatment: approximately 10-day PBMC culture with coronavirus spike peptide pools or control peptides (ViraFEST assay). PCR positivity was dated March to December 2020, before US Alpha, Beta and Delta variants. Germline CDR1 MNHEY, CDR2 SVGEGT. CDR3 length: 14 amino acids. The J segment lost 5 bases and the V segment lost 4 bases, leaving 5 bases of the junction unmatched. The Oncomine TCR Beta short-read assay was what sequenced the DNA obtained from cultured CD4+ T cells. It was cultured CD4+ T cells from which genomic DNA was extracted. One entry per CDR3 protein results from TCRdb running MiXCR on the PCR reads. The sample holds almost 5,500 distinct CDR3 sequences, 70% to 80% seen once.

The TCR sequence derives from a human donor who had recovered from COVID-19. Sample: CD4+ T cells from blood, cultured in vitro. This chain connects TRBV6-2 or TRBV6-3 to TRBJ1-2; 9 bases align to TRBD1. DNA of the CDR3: TGTGCCAGCAGTTCGACAGGGGGTGGTTATGGCTACACCTTC. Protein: CASSSTGGGYGYTF.